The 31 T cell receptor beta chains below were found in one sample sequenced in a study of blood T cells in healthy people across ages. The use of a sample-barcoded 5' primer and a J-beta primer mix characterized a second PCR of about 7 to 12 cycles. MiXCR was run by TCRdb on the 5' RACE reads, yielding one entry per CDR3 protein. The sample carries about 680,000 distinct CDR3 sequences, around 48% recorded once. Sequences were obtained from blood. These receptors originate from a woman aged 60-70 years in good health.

The CDR3 DNA follows: TGCACCATAGGGTCTATATTGAACTATGGCTACACCTTC. Translated: CTIGSILNYGYTF. This chain connects TRBV29-1 to TRBJ1-2; no reliable D call. The CDR3 is made up of 13 amino acids. CDR1 is SQVTM and CDR2 is ANQGSEA in the germline V gene.

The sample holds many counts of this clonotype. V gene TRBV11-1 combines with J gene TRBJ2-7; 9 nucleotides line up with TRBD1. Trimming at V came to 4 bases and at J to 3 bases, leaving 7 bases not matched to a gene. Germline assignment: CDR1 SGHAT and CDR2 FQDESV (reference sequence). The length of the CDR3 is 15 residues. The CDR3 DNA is TGTGCCAGCAGCTCAATCACAGGGGGCTTCTACGAGCAGTACTTC. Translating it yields CASSSITGGFYEQYF.

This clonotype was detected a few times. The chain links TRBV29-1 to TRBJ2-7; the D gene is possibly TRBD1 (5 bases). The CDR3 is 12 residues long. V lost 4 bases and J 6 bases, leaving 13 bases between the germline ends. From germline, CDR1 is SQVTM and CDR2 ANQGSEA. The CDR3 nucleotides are TGCAGCGTTGTCGCAGGGATGAGCGAGCAGTACTTC. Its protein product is CSVVAGMSEQYF.

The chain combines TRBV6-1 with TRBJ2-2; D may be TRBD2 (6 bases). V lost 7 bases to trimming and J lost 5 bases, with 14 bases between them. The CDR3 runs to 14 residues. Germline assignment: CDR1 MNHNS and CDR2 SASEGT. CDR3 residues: CASIISGPTGELFF. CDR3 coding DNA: TGTGCCAGCATTATAAGCGGGCCGACCGGGGAGCTGTTTTTT.

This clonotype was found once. Here the CDR3 reads CASSEGLAESADTQYF. The CDR3, as DNA: TGTGCCAGCAGTGAAGGGCTAGCGGAGAGCGCAGATACGCAGTATTTT. The genes are TRBV25-1 and TRBJ2-3; 7 positions agree with TRBD2. This CDR3 contains 16 residues. The germline V gene encodes CDR1 MGHDK and CDR2 SYGVNS. With V trimmed by 2 bases and J by 4 bases, 9 bases remained unmatched.

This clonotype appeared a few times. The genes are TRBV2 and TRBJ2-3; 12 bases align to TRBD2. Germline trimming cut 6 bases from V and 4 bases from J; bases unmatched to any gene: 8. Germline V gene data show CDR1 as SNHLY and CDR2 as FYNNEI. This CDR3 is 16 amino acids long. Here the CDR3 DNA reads TGTGCCAGCAGGGATCCGGGACTAGCGGGTGCAGATACGCAGTATTTT. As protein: CASRDPGLAGADTQYF.

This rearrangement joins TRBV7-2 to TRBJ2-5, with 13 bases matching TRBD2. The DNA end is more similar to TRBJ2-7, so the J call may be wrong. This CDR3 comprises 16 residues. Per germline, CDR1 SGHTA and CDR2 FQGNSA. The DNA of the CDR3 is TGTGCCAGCAGCCCAGCTGGGACTAGCGGGACCTACGAGCAGTACTTC. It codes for CASSPAGTSGTYEQYF.

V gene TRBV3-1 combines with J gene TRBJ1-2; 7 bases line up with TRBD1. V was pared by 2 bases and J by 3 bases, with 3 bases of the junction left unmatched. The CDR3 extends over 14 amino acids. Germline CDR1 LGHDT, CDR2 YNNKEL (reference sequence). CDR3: CASSQQGVDYGYTF. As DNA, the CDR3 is TGTGCCAGCAGCCAACAGGGGGTAGACTATGGCTACACCTTC.

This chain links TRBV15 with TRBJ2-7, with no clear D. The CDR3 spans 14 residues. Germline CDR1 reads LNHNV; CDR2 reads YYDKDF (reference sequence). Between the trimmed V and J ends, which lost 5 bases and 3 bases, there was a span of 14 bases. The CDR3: CATSAEVPNYEQYF. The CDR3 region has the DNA TGTGCCACCAGCGCAGAGGTCCCGAACTACGAGCAGTACTTC.

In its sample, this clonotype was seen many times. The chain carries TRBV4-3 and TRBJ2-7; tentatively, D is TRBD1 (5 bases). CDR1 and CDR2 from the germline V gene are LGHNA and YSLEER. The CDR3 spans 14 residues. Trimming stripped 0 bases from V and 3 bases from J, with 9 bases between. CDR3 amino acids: CASSQDIGDYEQYF. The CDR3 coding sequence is TGCGCCAGCAGCCAAGATATAGGGGACTACGAGCAGTACTTC.

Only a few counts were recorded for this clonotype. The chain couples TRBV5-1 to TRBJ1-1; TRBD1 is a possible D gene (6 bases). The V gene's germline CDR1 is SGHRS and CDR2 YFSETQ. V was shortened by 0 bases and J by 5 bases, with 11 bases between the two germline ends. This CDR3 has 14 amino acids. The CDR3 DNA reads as TGCGCCAGCAGCTTGGAGGGGGGGTTGACTGAAGCTTTCTTT. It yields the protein CASSLEGGLTEAFF.

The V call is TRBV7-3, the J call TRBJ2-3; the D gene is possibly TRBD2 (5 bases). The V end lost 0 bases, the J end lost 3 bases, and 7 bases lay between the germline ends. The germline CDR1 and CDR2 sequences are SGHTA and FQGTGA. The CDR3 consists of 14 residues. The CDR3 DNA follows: TGTGCCAGCAGCTTAACGGAGGCTACAGATACGCAGTATTTT. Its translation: CASSLTEATDTQYF.

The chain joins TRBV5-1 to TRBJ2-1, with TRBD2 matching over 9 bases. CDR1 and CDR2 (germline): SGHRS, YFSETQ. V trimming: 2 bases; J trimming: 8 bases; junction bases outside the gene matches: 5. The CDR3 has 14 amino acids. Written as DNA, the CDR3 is TGCGCCAGCAGCTTTAGCGGGAGTTCGTATGAGCAGTTCTTC. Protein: CASSFSGSSYEQFF.

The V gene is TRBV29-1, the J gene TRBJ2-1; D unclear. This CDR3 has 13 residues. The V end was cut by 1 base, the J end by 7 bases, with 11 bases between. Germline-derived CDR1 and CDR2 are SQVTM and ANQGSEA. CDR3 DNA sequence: TGCAGCGTTGAAGTAACTCAAGGTAATGAGCAGTTCTTC. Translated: CSVEVTQGNEQFF.

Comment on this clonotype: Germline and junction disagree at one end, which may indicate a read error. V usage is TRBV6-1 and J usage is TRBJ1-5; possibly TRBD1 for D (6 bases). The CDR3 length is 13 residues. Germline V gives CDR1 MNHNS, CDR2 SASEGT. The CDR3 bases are TGTACCAGCCGGACAGCGGGGCTTACTCCCCAGCATTTT. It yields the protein CTSRTAGLTPQHF.

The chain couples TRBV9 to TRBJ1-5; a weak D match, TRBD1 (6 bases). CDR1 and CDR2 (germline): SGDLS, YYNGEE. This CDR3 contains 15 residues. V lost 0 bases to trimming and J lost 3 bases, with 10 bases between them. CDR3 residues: CASSVEGTSNQPQHF. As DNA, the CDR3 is TGTGCCAGCAGCGTAGAAGGGACATCCAATCAGCCCCAGCATTTT.

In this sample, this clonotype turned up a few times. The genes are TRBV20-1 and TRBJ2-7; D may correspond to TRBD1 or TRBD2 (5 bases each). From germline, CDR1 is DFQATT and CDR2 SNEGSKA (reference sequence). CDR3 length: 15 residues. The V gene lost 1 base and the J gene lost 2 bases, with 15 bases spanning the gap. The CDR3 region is CSARAASGTTYEQYF. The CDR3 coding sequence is TGCAGTGCTAGAGCCGCTTCCGGGACGACCTACGAGCAGTACTTC.

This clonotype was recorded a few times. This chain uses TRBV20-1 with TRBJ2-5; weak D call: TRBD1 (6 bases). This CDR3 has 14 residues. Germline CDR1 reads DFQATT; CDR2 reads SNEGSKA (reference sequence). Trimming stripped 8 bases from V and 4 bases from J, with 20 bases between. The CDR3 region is CSPVSGVSGETQYF. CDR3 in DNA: TGCAGTCCCGTTTCAGGGGTCTCGGGAGAGACCCAGTACTTC.

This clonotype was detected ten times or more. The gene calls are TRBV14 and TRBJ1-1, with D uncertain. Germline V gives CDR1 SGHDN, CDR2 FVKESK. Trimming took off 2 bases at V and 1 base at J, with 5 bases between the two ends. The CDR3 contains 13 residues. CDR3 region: CASSQRRNTEAFF. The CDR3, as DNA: TGTGCCAGCAGCCAACGAAGGAACACTGAAGCTTTCTTT. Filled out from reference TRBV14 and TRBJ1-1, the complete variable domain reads EAGVTQFPSHSVIEKGQTVTLRCDPISGHDNLYWYRRVMGKEIKFLLHFVKESKQDESGMPNNRFLAERTGGTYSTLKVQPAELEDSGVYFCASSQRRNTEAFFGQGTRLTVV.

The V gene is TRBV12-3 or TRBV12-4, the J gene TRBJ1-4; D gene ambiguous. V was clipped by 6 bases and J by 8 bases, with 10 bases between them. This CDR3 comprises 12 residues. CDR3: CASSPGWEKLFF. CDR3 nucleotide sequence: TGTGCCAGCAGCCCGGGATGGGAAAAACTGTTTTTT.

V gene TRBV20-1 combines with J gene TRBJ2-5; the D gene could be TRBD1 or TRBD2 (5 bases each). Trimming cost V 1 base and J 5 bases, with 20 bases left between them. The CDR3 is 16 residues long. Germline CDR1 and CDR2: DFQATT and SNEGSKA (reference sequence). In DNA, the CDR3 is TGCAGTGCTAGAGTACCCCGGAGTGAGGGGCTGGAGACCCAGTACTTC. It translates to CSARVPRSEGLETQYF.

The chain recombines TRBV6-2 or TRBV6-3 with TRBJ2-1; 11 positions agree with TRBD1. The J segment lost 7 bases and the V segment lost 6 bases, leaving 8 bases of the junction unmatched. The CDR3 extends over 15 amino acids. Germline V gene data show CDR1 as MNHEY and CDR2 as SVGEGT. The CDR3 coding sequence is TGTGCCAGCAGCGGTATCCGGGACAGGGGGAATGAGCAGTTCTTC. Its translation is CASSGIRDRGNEQFF.

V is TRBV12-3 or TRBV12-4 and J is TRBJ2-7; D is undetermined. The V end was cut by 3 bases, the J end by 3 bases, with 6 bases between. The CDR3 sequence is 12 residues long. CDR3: CASSFRYYEQYF. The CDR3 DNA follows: TGTGCCAGCAGTTTCAGGTACTACGAGCAGTACTTC.

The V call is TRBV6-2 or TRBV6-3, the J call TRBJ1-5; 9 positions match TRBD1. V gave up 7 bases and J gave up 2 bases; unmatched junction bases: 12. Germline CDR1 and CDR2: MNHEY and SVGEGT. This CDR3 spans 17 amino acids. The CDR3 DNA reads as TGTGCCAGCAATTCCGTCACAGGGGGCGAAGGCAATCAGCCCCAGCATTTT. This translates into CASNSVTGGEGNQPQHF.

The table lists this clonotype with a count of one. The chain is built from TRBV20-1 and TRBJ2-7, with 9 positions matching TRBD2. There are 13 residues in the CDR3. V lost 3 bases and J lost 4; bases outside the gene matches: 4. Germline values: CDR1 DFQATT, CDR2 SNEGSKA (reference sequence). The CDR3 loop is CSARRTSVYEQYF. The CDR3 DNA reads TGCAGTGCTAGGAGGACTAGCGTGTACGAGCAGTACTTC.

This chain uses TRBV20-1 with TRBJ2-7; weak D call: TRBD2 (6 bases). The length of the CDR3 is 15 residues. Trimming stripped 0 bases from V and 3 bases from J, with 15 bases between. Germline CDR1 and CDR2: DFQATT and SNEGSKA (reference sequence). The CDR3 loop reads CSAREEGTHYYEQYF. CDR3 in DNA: TGCAGTGCTAGAGAGGAAGGGACTCACTACTACGAGCAGTACTTC.

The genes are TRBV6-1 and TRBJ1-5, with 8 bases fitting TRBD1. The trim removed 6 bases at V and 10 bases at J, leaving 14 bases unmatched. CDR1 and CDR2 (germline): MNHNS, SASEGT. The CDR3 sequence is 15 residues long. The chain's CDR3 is CASSRDWTGFEPQHF. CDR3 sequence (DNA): TGTGCCAGCAGCCGGGACTGGACAGGGTTCGAACCCCAGCATTTT.

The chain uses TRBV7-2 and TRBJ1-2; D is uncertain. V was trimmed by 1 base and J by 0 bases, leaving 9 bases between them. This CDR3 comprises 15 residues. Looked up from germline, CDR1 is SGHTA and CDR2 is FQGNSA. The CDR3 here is CASSLVAGSNYGYTF. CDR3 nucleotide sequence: TGTGCCAGCAGCTTAGTCGCCGGATCTAACTATGGCTACACCTTC.

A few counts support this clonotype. DNA for the CDR3: TGCAGTGCAAGACAGCGTCCAGATACGCAGTATTTT. This codes for CSARQRPDTQYF. The gene calls are TRBV20-1 and TRBJ2-3; D possibly corresponds to TRBD1 (5 bases). CDR1 is DFQATT, CDR2 SNEGSKA, per germline (reference sequence). The germline V and J ends were trimmed by 6 bases and 4 bases, with 11 bases remaining between them. The CDR3 has 12 residues.

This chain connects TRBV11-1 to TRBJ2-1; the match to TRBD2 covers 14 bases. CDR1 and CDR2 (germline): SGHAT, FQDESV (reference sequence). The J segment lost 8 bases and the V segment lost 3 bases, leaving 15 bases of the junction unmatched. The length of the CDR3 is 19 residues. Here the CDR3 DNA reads TGTGCCAGCAGCTTTCCCGGGACTAGCGGGAGTGAGAGGGTCGATGAGCAGTTCTTC. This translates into CASSFPGTSGSERVDEQFF.

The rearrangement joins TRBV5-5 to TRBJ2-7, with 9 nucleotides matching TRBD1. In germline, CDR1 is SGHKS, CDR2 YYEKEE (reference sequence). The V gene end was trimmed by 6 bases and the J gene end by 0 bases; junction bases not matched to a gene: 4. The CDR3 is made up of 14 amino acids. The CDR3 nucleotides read TGTGCCAGCAATTACAGGGGGCACTCCTACGAGCAGTACTTC. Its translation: CASNYRGHSYEQYF.